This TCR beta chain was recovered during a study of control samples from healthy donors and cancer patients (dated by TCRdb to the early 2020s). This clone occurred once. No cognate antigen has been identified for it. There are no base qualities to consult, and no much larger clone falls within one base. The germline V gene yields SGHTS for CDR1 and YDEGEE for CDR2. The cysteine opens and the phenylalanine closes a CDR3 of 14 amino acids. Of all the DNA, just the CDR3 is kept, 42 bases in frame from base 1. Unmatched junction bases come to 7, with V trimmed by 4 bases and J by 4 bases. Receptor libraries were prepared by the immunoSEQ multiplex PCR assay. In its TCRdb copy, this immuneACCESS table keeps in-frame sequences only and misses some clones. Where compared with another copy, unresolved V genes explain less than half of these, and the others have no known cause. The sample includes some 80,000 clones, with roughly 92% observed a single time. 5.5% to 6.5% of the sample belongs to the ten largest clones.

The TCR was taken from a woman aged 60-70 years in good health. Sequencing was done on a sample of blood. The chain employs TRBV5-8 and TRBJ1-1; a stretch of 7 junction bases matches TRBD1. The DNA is TGTGCCAGCAGCGCAGACAGGGTAGGCACTGAAGCTTTCTTT. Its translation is CASSADRVGTEAFF.